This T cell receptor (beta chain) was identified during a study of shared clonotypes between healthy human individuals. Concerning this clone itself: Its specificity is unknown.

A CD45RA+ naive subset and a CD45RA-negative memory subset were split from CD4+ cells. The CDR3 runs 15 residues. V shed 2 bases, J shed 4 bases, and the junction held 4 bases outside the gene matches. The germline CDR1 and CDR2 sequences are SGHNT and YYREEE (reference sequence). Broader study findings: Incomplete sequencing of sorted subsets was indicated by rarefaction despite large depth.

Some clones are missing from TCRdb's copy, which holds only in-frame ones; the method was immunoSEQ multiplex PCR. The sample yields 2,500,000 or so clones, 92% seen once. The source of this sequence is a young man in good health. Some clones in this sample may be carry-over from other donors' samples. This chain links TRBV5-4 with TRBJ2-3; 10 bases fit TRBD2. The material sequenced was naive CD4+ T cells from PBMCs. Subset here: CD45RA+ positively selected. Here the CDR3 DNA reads TGTGCCAGCAGCTTAGCGGGAGGGGGTTCAGATACGCAGTATTTT. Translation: CASSLAGGGSDTQYF.